The next 15 T cell receptor beta chains were all read from a single sample in a study of blood T cell repertoires in COVID-19. The table came from immunoSEQ multiplex PCR; TCRdb's copy has only in-frame clones and leaves some out. The sample consists of 200,000 to 250,000 clones, about 86% of them appearing once. Sequences were obtained from PBMCs or T cells enriched from blood (not recorded which). Source of these receptors: a woman between 35 and 50 years old with acute COVID-19.

The V gene is TRBV9, the J gene TRBJ1-3, with TRBD1 as a possible D gene (6 bases). In germline, CDR1 is SGDLS, CDR2 YYNGEE. The CDR3 sequence is 13 residues long. Trimming took 2 bases from V and 7 from J, leaving 10 bases between them. CDR3 in amino acids: CASSVTGRNTIYF. In DNA, the CDR3 is TGTGCCAGCAGCGTCACAGGGCGCAACACCATATATTTT.

The V gene is TRBV28, the J gene TRBJ1-2; tentatively, D is TRBD1 (5 bases). CDR1 and CDR2 (germline): MDHEN, SYDVKM. V lost 5 bases and J 2 bases, leaving 18 bases between the germline ends. The CDR3 sequence is 16 residues long. CDR3 sequence reads: CASSDSLGALNYGYTF. Written as DNA, the CDR3 is TGTGCCAGCAGTGACTCCTTAGGGGCACTAAACTATGGCTACACCTTC.

The chain has TRBV5-4 and TRBJ2-3; 8 nucleotides line up with TRBD2. The CDR3 is made up of 15 amino acids. CDR1 and CDR2 from the germline V gene are SGHNT and YYREEE (reference sequence). V gave up 1 base and J gave up 4 bases; unmatched junction bases: 5. CDR3 residues: CASSLPGGLPDTQYF. In nucleotides, the CDR3 is TGTGCCAGCAGCTTGCCGGGAGGGCTCCCAGATACGCAGTATTTT.

V is TRBV24-1 and J is TRBJ1-2; perhaps TRBD1 as D (6 bases). V was clipped by 2 bases and J by 8 bases, with 17 bases between them. CDR3 size: 15 residues. Germline values: CDR1 KGHDR, CDR2 SFDVKD. The chain's CDR3 is CATSDYPQDRRGYTF. DNA of the CDR3: TGTGCCACCAGTGATTACCCTCAGGACAGACGCGGCTACACCTTC.

V usage is TRBV15 and J usage is TRBJ2-1; 7 bases agree with TRBD1. CDR1 and CDR2 from the germline V gene are LNHNV and YYDKDF (reference sequence). The trim removed 4 bases at V and 3 bases at J, leaving 12 bases unmatched. The CDR3 spans 17 residues. The CDR3 bases are TGTGCCACCAGCACCTCCCCCCAGGGGGTCCACTACAATGAGCAGTTCTTC. This sequence encodes CATSTSPQGVHYNEQFF.

The chain has TRBV15 and TRBJ2-7, with 8 bases that match TRBD1. Germline lookup yields CDR1 LNHNV and CDR2 YYDKDF (reference sequence). The J segment lost 3 bases and the V segment lost 6 bases, leaving 10 bases of the junction unmatched. This CDR3 has 15 residues. The CDR3 DNA reads TGTGCCACCAGGAGTGTCGGGACAGGCCGCTACGAGCAGTACTTC. Its translation is CATRSVGTGRYEQYF.

V gene TRBV6-2 or TRBV6-3 combines with J gene TRBJ2-3; TRBD2 agrees at 9 bases. V lost 2 bases and J lost 1; bases outside the gene matches: 10. Germline V gives CDR1 MNHEY, CDR2 SVGEGT. This CDR3 is 18 amino acids long. The CDR3 reads CASSYTGRSGGGTDTQYF. CDR3 coding DNA: TGTGCCAGCAGTTACACGGGCCGTAGCGGGGGAGGCACAGATACGCAGTATTTT.

The genes are TRBV5-5 and TRBJ1-3; TRBD1 aligns across 7 bases. Germline-derived CDR1 and CDR2 are SGHKS and YYEKEE (reference sequence). With V trimmed by 4 bases and J by 4 bases, 8 bases remained unmatched. There are 15 residues in the CDR3. The CDR3 DNA reads as TGTGCCAGCAGCCCCGACAGGGAGGTCGGAAACACCATATATTTT. Encoded protein: CASSPDREVGNTIYF.

This rearrangement joins TRBV18 to TRBJ2-5; perhaps TRBD1 as D (6 bases). V was shortened by 1 base and J by 5 bases, with 11 bases between the two germline ends. The CDR3 consists of 14 residues. CDR1 is KGHSH and CDR2 is LQKENI in the germline V gene. For the CDR3, the DNA is TGTGCCAGCTCACCACGAACAGGGAGCGAGACCCAGTACTTC. It yields the protein CASSPRTGSETQYF. Full variable domain (outside the CDR3, taken from reference TRBV18 and TRBJ2-5): NAGVMQNPRHLVRRRGQEARLRCSPMKGHSHVYWYRQLPEEGLKFMVYLQKENIIDESGMPKERFSAEFPKEGPSILRIQQVVRGDSAAYFCASSPRTGSETQYFGPGTRLLVL.

This clone was recorded once. This chain uses TRBV2 with TRBJ1-4, with 7 bases lining up with TRBD1. Germline V gives CDR1 SNHLY, CDR2 FYNNEI. The CDR3 extends over 15 amino acids. Germline trimming cut 2 bases from V and 10 bases from J; bases unmatched to any gene: 10. The CDR3 sequence is CASSEYDRVRGKLFF. CDR3 sequence (DNA): TGTGCCAGCAGTGAATACGACAGGGTTAGGGGAAAACTGTTTTTT.

DNA for the CDR3: TGTGCCAGCAGCTTGCTGGCAGTACAGGATGAGCAGTTCTTC. This codes for CASSLLAVQDEQFF. The chain joins TRBV5-4 to TRBJ2-1, with D possibly TRBD1 on 5 matching bases. Deletions cut 1 base from V and 8 bases from J, with 13 bases between. Germline assignment: CDR1 SGHNT and CDR2 YYREEE (reference sequence). CDR3 length: 14 amino acids.

This rearrangement joins TRBV28 to TRBJ2-7, with TRBD2 matching over 11 bases. V gave up 1 base and J gave up 7 bases; unmatched junction bases: 12. Germline assignment: CDR1 MDHEN and CDR2 SYDVKM. The CDR3 is 17 residues long. CDR3 amino acids: CASSLYLTSGTPPEQYF. DNA for the CDR3: TGTGCCAGCAGTTTATACTTGACTAGCGGGACACCCCCGGAGCAGTACTTC.

The chain carries TRBV10-1 and TRBJ2-1; 11 bases are shared with TRBD2. Per germline, CDR1 WNHNN and CDR2 SYGVQD (reference sequence). This CDR3 has 17 amino acids. V lost 6 bases and J lost 8; bases outside the gene matches: 15. The CDR3 loop reads CASSHRGLAGGDDEQFF. Written as DNA, the CDR3 is TGCGCCAGCAGCCACCGGGGGTTAGCGGGAGGGGACGATGAGCAGTTCTTC.

CDR3 protein: CAWSYREHGYTF. CDR3 sequence (DNA): TGTGCCTGGAGTTACAGGGAACATGGCTACACCTTC. The gene calls are TRBV30 and TRBJ1-2; D is perhaps TRBD1 (6 bases). The CDR3 contains 12 residues. The V end lost 2 bases, the J end lost 6 bases, and 10 bases lay between the germline ends. CDR1 GTSNPN and CDR2 SVGIG come from the germline V gene (reference sequence).

This clone showed up just a few times. The chain has TRBV5-6 and TRBJ1-2; 9 positions agree with TRBD1. After removal of 2 bases from V and 4 bases from J, the junction contained 6 bases not matched to a gene. The CDR3 contains 15 residues. The germline V gene encodes CDR1 SGHDT and CDR2 YYEEEE. CDR3 nucleotides: TGTGCCAGCAGCTTTTCGACAGGGGGTCCCTATGGCTACACCTTC. Translation gives CASSFSTGGPYGYTF.